The rows below give T cell receptor beta chains drawn from one sample of a study of blood T cell repertoires in COVID-19. Some clones are missing from TCRdb's copy, which holds only in-frame ones; the method was immunoSEQ multiplex PCR. This repertoire shows around 230,000 clones, 81% found once; its top ten account for around 9%. Sequencing was carried out using PBMCs or T cells enriched from blood (not recorded which). Receptors were obtained from a man between 35 and 55 years old who had recovered from COVID-19. CDR3s include the opening cysteine and the closing phenylalanine or tryptophan.

>TRBJ2-2|TRBV29-1
CSVEQGNGELFF
>TRBJ2-3|TRBV5-1
CASSTGRTGQKTDTQYF
>TRBJ2-3|TRBV12-5
CASALRDTQYF
>TRBJ1-3|TRBV2
CASSLAGLGKNTIYF
>TRBJ1-4|TRBV12-3/TRBV12-4
CASSWVGGEKLFF
>TRBJ1-1|TRBV18
CASSPRQNTEAFF
>TRBJ2-3|TRBV7-6
CASSREQGALGDTQYF
>TRBJ2-1|TRBV30
CAWSGGTGWNEQFF
>TRBJ2-2|TRBV6-5
CASSYEGRGTGELFF
>TRBJ2-7|TRBV3-1/TRBV3-2
CASSRGQGAYEQYF
>TRBJ1-2|TRBV6-1
CASSEAKTRGVGYTF
>TRBJ1-2|TRBV13
CASSLRQGNYGYTF
>TRBJ2-5|TRBV12-3/TRBV12-4
CASSRDRAETQYF
>TRBJ1-2|TRBV10-3
CAISESWEYGYTF
>TRBJ1-1|TRBV18
CASSPLRGTEAFF
>TRBJ1-4|TRBV5-1
CASSLQFGNPTPSF
>TRBJ2-7|TRBV5-6
CASSTGQGGQYF